The 8 T cell receptor beta chains below were found in one sample sequenced in a study of T cells in localized non-small cell lung cancer. Profiled with immunoSEQ multiplex PCR; TCRdb holds only in-frame clones, not every one. The sample contains around 36,000 clones, more than 75% of which appear only once. The material was PBMCs, obtained before any cancer treatment. These receptors all come from a woman aged 35 to 69 with stage II squamous cell lung carcinoma.

This clone was counted between two and nine times. The CDR3 DNA reads TGTGCCAGCAGCCACCCTGGCACACCTTTCGAGCAGTACTTC. It codes for CASSHPGTPFEQYF. The chain is built from TRBV7-9 and TRBJ2-7; D call uncertain. CDR3 size: 14 residues. Trimming removed 5 bases from V and 6 bases from J, with 17 bases in between. In germline, CDR1 is SEHNR, CDR2 FQNEAQ (reference sequence).

The V gene is TRBV5-1, the J gene TRBJ1-4; D ambiguous. CDR3 size: 16 residues. CDR1 and CDR2 from the germline V gene are SGHRS and YFSETQ. V lost 4 bases to trimming and J lost 0 bases, with 13 bases between them. CDR3 DNA: TGCGCCAGCAGCCCCTTCGACACAACAACTAATGAAAAACTGTTTTTT. It codes for CASSPFDTTTNEKLFF. Complete variable domain (other parts from reference TRBV5-1 and TRBJ1-4): KAGVTQTPRYLIKTRGQQVTLSCSPISGHRSVSWYQQTPGQGLQFLFEYFSETQRNKGNFPGRFSGRQFSNSRSEMNVSTLELGDSALYLCASSPFDTTTNEKLFFGSGTQLSVL.

In DNA, the CDR3 is TGTGCCAGCAGTTACTCTCTGGCTAGTGGGGACTACGAGCAGTACTTC. This sequence encodes CASSYSLASGDYEQYF. The J gene is TRBJ2-7, the V gene TRBV6-6, with unresolved D. This CDR3 comprises 16 residues. Trimming removed 0 bases from V and 3 bases from J, with 15 bases in between. Germline loops: CDR1 MNHNY, CDR2 SVGAGI (reference sequence).

V is TRBV20-1 and J is TRBJ1-2; TRBD1 might be the D (6 bases). This CDR3 contains 11 residues. The germline V and J ends were trimmed by 3 bases and 6 bases, with 8 bases remaining between them. Germline V gives CDR1 DFQATT, CDR2 SNEGSKA (reference sequence). The chain's CDR3 is CSARRGDGYTF. CDR3 DNA sequence: TGCAGTGCTAGGAGGGGGGATGGCTACACCTTC.

This clone was found once. The V gene is TRBV20-1, the J gene TRBJ2-1; D ambiguous. V dropped 5 bases and J dropped 7 bases, with 9 bases sitting between them. CDR1 DFQATT and CDR2 SNEGSKA come from the germline V gene (reference sequence). The CDR3 is 11 residues long. In nucleotides, the CDR3 is TGCAGTGCTCACGGTAGAAATGAGCAGTTCTTC. It specifies CSAHGRNEQFF.

This clone was seen a single time. The V gene is TRBV7-2, the J gene TRBJ1-2, with D possibly TRBD1 on 6 matching bases. CDR1 is SGHTA, CDR2 FQGNSA, per germline. V gave up 3 bases and J gave up 14 bases, with 22 bases separating them. The CDR3 loop spans 14 amino acids. CDR3 nucleotide sequence: TGTGCCAGCAGCTTGGACAGCTTCCTCAGGGGAATTACCTTC. Its translation is CASSLDSFLRGITF.

The chain couples TRBV13 to TRBJ2-7, with 8 bases aligning to TRBD1. V shed 0 bases, J shed 5 bases, and the junction held 3 bases outside the gene matches. Germline CDR1 reads PRHDT; CDR2 reads FYEKMQ (reference sequence). The CDR3 contains 14 residues. CDR3 DNA: TGTGCCAGCAGCTTAGGCCGGGGACAGGACGAGCAGTACTTC. This sequence encodes CASSLGRGQDEQYF.

The chain combines TRBV2 with TRBJ2-2; D might be TRBD1 (6 bases). This CDR3 has 15 residues. CDR1 and CDR2 (germline): SNHLY, FYNNEI. V was clipped by 3 bases and J by 3 bases, with 11 bases between them. In DNA, the CDR3 is TGTGCCAGCAGTGATGCAGGGGCGCACACCGGGGAGCTGTTTTTT. This sequence encodes CASSDAGAHTGELFF.